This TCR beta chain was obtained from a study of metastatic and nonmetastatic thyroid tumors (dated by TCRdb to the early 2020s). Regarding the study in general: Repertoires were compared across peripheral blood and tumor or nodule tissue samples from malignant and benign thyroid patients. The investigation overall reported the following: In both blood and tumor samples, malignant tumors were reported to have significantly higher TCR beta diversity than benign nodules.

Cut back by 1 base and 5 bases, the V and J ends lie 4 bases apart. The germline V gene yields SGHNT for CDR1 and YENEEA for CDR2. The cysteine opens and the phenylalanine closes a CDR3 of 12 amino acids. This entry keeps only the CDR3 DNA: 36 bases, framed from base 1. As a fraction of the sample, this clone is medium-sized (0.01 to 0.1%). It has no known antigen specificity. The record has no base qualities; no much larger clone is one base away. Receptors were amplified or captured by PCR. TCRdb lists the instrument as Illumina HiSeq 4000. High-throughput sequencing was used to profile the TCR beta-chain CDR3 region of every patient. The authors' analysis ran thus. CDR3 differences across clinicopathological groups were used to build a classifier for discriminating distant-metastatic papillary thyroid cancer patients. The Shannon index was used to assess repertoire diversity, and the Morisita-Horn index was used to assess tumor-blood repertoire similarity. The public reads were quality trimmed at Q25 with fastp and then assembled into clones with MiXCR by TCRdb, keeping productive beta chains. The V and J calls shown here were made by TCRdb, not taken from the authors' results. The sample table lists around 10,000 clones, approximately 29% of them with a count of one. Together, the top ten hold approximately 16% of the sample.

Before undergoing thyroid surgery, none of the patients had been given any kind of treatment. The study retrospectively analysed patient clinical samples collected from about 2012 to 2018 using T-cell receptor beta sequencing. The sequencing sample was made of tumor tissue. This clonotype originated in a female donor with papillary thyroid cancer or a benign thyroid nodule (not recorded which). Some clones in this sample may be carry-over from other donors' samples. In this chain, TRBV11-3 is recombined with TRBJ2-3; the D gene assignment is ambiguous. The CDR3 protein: CASSLVEDTQYF. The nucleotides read TGTGCCAGCAGCTTAGTGGAAGATACGCAGTATTTT.